The next 2 T cell receptor beta chains were all read from a single sample in a study of blood T cell repertoires in COVID-19. Here immunoSEQ multiplex PCR was the method, and the copy in TCRdb shows in-frame clones only, minus some. The table lists under 120,000 clones, approximately 79% of them singletons. Specimen: peripheral blood. The origin of the receptors is a man in his 70s with active or convalescent COVID-19.

The V gene is TRBV28, the J gene TRBJ2-5; 9 nucleotides match TRBD1. The germline V gene encodes CDR1 MDHEN and CDR2 SYDVKM. Trimming at V came to 6 bases and at J to 1 base, leaving 3 bases not matched to a gene. This CDR3 is 14 amino acids long. CDR3 amino acids: CASSLQGAQETQYF. In DNA form, the CDR3 reads TGTGCCAGCAGCCTACAGGGGGCCCAAGAGACCCAGTACTTC.

J is TRBJ2-7 and V is TRBV10-2; 8 bases agree with TRBD1. Germline assignment: CDR1 WSHSY and CDR2 SAAADI. V lost 6 bases to trimming and J lost 7 bases; unmatched junction nucleotides: 11. This CDR3 comprises 14 residues. The CDR3 sequence is CASRESGGLGEQYF. In DNA, the CDR3 is TGCGCCAGCAGGGAATCAGGGGGCTTGGGAGAGCAGTACTTC.